The 6 T cell receptor beta chains below all came from one sample that was sequenced in a study of vaccination and CD4 T cells after COVID-19. Treatment meaning: roughly 11-day PBMC culture with coronavirus spike peptide pools or control peptides (ViraFEST assay). What these receptors recognize is not known. With the Oncomine TCR Beta short-read assay, DNA from cultured CD4+ T cells was sequenced. A single record per CDR3 protein comes from TCRdb applying MiXCR to the PCR reads. Among about 21,000 distinct CDR3 sequences, 70% were seen once, and the ten largest hold just over 8.5%. The source material was CD4+ T cells from blood, cultured in vitro. All receptors derive from a human donor who had recovered from COVID-19.

The chain is built from TRBV7-9 and TRBJ2-7; 8 bases match TRBD1. The junction had 12 bases not matched to a gene; V was cut back by 0 bases and J by 5 bases. This CDR3 comprises 17 residues. Germline-derived CDR1 and CDR2 are SEHNR and FQNEAQ (reference sequence). DNA of the CDR3: TGTGCCAGCAGCTTAGCGCTTCACAGGGGGATAATGAACGAGCAGTACTTC. Protein: CASSLALHRGIMNEQYF.

This chain links TRBV27 with TRBJ1-3; 9 bases fit TRBD1. CDR3 length: 13 residues. V dropped 6 bases and J dropped 7; count of bases not matched to a gene: 4. Germline lookup yields CDR1 MNHEY and CDR2 SMNVEV (reference sequence). CDR3 nucleotide sequence: TGTGCCAGCAGAAGGACAGGGGCGAACACCATATATTTT. Residues: CASRRTGANTIYF.

The rearrangement uses TRBV19 and TRBJ1-1; the D is unclear. CDR3 size: 14 residues. Germline values: CDR1 LNHDA, CDR2 SQIVND (reference sequence). Trimming left V 3 bases short and J 1 base short, with 9 bases between. The CDR3 spells CASSMGRSNTEAFF. As DNA, the CDR3 is TGTGCCAGTAGTATGGGCCGCTCGAACACTGAAGCTTTCTTT.

This chain joins TRBV30 and TRBJ1-1; D remains ambiguous. Trimming cost V 2 bases and J 1 base, with 11 bases left between them. The CDR3 sequence is 14 residues long. Germline assignment: CDR1 GTSNPN and CDR2 SVGIG (reference sequence). The DNA for the CDR3 is TGTGCCTGGAGTAAGAGACGGGAGAACACTGAAGCTTTCTTT. This translates into CAWSKRRENTEAFF.

This chain links TRBV2 with TRBJ2-2, with TRBD1 identical over 10 bases. Germline-derived CDR1 and CDR2 are SNHLY and FYNNEI. V shed 6 bases, J shed 9 bases, and the junction held 10 bases outside the gene matches. The CDR3 is 15 residues long. The CDR3 spells CASSVRRQGAWELFF. The CDR3 DNA reads as TGTGCCAGCAGCGTTAGACGACAGGGGGCTTGGGAGCTGTTTTTT.

The J gene is TRBJ2-3, the V gene TRBV6-1; possibly TRBD2 for D (6 bases). The CDR3 is 14 residues long. Deletions cut 9 bases from V and 2 bases from J, with 15 bases between. Germline V lookup: CDR1 MNHNS, CDR2 SASEGT. In DNA form, the CDR3 reads TGTGCCAGTGACGATGCGGGACTCACAGATACGCAGTATTTT. It encodes CASDDAGLTDTQYF.